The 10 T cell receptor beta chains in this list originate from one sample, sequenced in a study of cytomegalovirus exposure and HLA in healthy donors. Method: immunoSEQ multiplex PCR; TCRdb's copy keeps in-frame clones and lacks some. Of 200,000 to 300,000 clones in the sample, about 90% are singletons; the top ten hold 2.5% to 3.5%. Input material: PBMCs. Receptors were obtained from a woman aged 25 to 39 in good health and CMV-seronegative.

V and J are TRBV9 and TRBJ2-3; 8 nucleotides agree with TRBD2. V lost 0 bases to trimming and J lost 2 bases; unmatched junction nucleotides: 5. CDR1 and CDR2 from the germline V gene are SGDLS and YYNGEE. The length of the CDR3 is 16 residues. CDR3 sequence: CASSVDNSGTTDTQYF. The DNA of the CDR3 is TGTGCCAGCAGCGTAGATAATAGCGGGACCACAGATACGCAGTATTTT. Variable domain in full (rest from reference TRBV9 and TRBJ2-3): DSGVTQTPKHLITATGQRVTLRCSPRSGDLSVYWYQQSLDQGLQFLIQYYNGEERAKGNILERFSAQQFPDLHSELNLSSLELGDSALYFCASSVDNSGTTDTQYFGPGTRLTVL.

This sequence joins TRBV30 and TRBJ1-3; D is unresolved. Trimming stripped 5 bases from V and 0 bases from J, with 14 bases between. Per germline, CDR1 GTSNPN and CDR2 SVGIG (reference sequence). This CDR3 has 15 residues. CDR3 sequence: CAWVDRSSSGNTIYF. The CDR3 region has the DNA TGTGCCTGGGTAGACCGGTCGAGCTCTGGAAACACCATATATTTT.

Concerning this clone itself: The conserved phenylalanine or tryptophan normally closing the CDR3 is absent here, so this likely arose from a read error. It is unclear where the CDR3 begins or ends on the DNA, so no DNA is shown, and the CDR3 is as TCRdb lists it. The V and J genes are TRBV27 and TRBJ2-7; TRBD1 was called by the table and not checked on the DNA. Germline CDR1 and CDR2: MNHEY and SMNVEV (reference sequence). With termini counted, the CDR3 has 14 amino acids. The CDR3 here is CASSPPPEAGPIFL.

The CDR3 DNA sequence: TGCGCCAGCAGCGTAATTCCGAGTCCCACCGGGGAGCTGTTTTTT. Translation gives CASSVIPSPTGELFF. The chain is built from TRBV5-1 and TRBJ2-2; no firm D call. Trimming cost V 4 bases and J 4 bases, with 14 bases left between them. This CDR3 comprises 15 residues. From germline, CDR1 is SGHRS and CDR2 YFSETQ. Full variable domain (outside the CDR3, taken from reference TRBV5-1 and TRBJ2-2): KAGVTQTPRYLIKTRGQQVTLSCSPISGHRSVSWYQQTPGQGLQFLFEYFSETQRNKGNFPGRFSGRQFSNSRSEMNVSTLELGDSALYLCASSVIPSPTGELFFGEGSRLTVL.

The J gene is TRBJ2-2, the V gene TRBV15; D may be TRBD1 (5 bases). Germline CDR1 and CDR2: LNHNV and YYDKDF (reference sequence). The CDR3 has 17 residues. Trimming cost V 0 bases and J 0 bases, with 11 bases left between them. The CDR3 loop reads CATSRDDWGPNTGELFF. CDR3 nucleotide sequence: TGTGCCACCAGCAGAGATGACTGGGGCCCGAACACCGGGGAGCTGTTTTTT.

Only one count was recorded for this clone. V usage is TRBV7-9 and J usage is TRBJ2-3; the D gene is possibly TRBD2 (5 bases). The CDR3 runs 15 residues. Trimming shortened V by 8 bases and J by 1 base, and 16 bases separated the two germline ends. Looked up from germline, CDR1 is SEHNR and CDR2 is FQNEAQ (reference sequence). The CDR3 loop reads CASSVTRDGTDTQYF. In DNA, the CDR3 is TGTGCCAGCTCCGTCACTAGGGATGGCACAGATACGCAGTATTTT.

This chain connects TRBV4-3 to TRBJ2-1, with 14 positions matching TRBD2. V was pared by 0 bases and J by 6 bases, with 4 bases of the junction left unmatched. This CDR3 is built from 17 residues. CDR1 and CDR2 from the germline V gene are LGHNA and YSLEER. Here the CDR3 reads CASSQEQGLAGVNEQFF. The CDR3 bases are TGCGCCAGCAGCCAAGAACAGGGACTAGCGGGAGTCAATGAGCAGTTCTTC.

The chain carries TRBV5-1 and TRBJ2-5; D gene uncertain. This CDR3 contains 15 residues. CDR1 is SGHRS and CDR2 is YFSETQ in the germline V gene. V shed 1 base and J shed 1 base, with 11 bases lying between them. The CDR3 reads CASSLTAGPQETQYF. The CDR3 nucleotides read TGCGCCAGCAGCTTGACGGCAGGACCCCAAGAGACCCAGTACTTC.

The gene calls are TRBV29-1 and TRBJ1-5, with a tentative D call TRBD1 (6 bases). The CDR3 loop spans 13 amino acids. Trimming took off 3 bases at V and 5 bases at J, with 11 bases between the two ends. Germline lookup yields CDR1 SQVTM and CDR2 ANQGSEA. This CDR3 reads CSVDGGAYQPQHF. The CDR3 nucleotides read TGCAGCGTTGACGGGGGCGCGTATCAGCCCCAGCATTTT.

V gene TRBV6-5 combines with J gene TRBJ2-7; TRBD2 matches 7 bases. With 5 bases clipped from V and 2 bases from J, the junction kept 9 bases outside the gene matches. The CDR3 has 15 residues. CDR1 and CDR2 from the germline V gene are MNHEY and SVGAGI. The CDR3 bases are TGTGCCAGCAGTCCCAGAAGGGACTACCCCTACGAGCAGTACTTC. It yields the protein CASSPRRDYPYEQYF.